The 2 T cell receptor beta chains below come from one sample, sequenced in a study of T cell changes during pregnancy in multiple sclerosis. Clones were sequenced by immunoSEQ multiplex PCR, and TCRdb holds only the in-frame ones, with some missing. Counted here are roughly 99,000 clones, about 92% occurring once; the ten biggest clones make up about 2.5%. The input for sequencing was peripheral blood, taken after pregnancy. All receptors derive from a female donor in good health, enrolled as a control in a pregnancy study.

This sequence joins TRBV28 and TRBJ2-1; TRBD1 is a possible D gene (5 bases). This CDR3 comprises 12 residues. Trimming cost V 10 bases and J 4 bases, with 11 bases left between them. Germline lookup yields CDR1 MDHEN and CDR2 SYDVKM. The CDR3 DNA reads TGTGCCACCCGGACATTATACAATGAGCAGTTCTTC. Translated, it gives CATRTLYNEQFF. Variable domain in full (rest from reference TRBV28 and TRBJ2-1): DVKVTQSSRYLVKRTGEKVFLECVQDMDHENMFWYRQDPGLGLRLIYFSYDVKMKEKGDIPEGYSVSREKKERFSLILESASTNQTSMYLCATRTLYNEQFFGPGTRLTVL.

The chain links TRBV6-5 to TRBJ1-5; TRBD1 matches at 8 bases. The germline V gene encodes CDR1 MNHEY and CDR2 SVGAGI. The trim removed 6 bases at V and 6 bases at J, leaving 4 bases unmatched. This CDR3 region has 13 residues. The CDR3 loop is CASRDRDGQPQHF. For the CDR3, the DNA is TGTGCCAGCAGGGACAGGGACGGTCAGCCCCAGCATTTT.